A single sample gave rise to the 10 T cell receptor beta chains below, sequenced in a study of cytomegalovirus exposure and HLA in healthy donors (dated by TCRdb to about 2017). Library preparation employed the immunoSEQ multiplex PCR assay. For the multiplex PCR, a mixture combining 60 forward primers for TCR Vbeta segments and 13 reverse primers for TCR Jbeta segments was used. Not all clones reach the TCRdb copy of this immuneACCESS table, which keeps in-frame sequences only. Checked studies attribute under half of the gap to unresolved V genes and leave the rest unexplained. This sample is represented by roughly 45,000 clones; approximately 57% of them were singletons. Of the sample, around 12% is held by the ten largest clones. The sequenced material came from PBMCs. Source of these receptors: a man between 60 and 75 years old in good health and CMV-seropositive.

The V gene is TRBV15, the J gene TRBJ1-3; D ambiguous. Germline V gene lookup returns CDR1 LNHNV and CDR2 YYDKDF (reference sequence). CDR3 length equals 12 residues. V lost 0 bases to trimming and J lost 7 bases, with 4 bases between them. The CDR3 DNA reads as TGTGCCACCAGCAGAGACGGGAACACCATATATTTT. This codes for CATSRDGNTIYF.

The chain links TRBV7-2 to TRBJ2-1; maybe TRBD2 (6 bases). The V gene's germline CDR1 is SGHTA and CDR2 FQGNSA. V lost 5 bases and J 9 bases, leaving 17 bases between the germline ends. CDR3 length equals 14 residues. DNA of the CDR3: TGTGCCAGCAGCCCTCCGACTAGAAACCCTGAGCAGTTCTTC. This translates into CASSPPTRNPEQFF.

This clone appeared once. This sequence joins TRBV13 and TRBJ2-7; 12 bases line up with TRBD2. V shed 3 bases, J shed 7 bases, and the junction held 7 bases outside the gene matches. Germline CDR1 PRHDT, CDR2 FYEKMQ (reference sequence). The CDR3 runs 15 residues. The CDR3: CASSFLAGGPKEQYF. For the CDR3, the DNA is TGTGCCAGCAGCTTTCTAGCGGGAGGGCCGAAAGAGCAGTACTTC.

This sequence joins TRBV15 and TRBJ2-7; a weak D match, TRBD2 (6 bases). This CDR3 has 14 amino acids. Between the trimmed V and J ends, which lost 1 base and 1 base, there was a span of 8 bases. Germline V gene data show CDR1 as LNHNV and CDR2 as YYDKDF (reference sequence). The CDR3, as DNA: TGTGCCACCAGCAGAGGGGGGGATTCCTACGAGCAGTACTTC. It codes for CATSRGGDSYEQYF.

This rearrangement joins TRBV19 to TRBJ2-7, with D maybe TRBD2 (5 bases). CDR1 is LNHDA and CDR2 is SQIVND in the germline V gene (reference sequence). The CDR3 has 11 residues. V lost 5 bases and J 3 bases, leaving 5 bases between the germline ends. In DNA form, the CDR3 reads TGTGCCAGTAGTGCGGGCTACGAGCAGTACTTC. Translating it yields CASSAGYEQYF.

The chain combines TRBV4-3 with TRBJ2-6; TRBD1 matches at 10 bases. The CDR3 is made up of 18 amino acids. Germline V gives CDR1 LGHNA, CDR2 YSLEER. J gave up 0 bases and V 1 base, and 3 bases lay outside the gene matches. CDR3 sequence reads: CASSQGDRGPSGANVLTF. The CDR3 bases are TGCGCCAGCAGCCAAGGGGACAGGGGCCCCTCTGGGGCCAACGTCCTGACTTTC.

The V gene is TRBV28, the J gene TRBJ2-5, with 7 bases lining up with TRBD1. Looked up from germline, CDR1 is MDHEN and CDR2 is SYDVKM. V trimming: 3 bases; J trimming: 11 bases; junction bases outside the gene matches: 9. This CDR3 region has 13 residues. DNA for the CDR3: TGTGCCAGCAGTTTGACAGGGATCGGTGAGCAGTACTTC. It translates to CASSLTGIGEQYF.

The V gene is TRBV7-9, the J gene TRBJ2-2; TRBD2 matches at 13 bases. This CDR3 is built from 15 residues. Germline V lookup: CDR1 SEHNR, CDR2 FQNEAQ (reference sequence). J lost 4 bases, V lost 6 bases, and 2 bases had no gene match. The CDR3 region has the DNA TGTGCCAGCAGTACTAGCGGGAGGGCCACCGGGGAGCTGTTTTTT. Translating gives CASSTSGRATGELFF.

The chain uses TRBV4-1 and TRBJ2-7, with 9 bases identical to TRBD2. The CDR3 has 16 amino acids. Per the germline V gene, CDR1 is MGHRA and CDR2 is YSYEKL. V dropped 0 bases and J dropped 4; count of bases not matched to a gene: 7. CDR3 DNA: TGCGCCAGCAGCCAAGACCTTAGCGGGAGCTGGTACGAGCAGTACTTC. Protein product: CASSQDLSGSWYEQYF.

The chain recombines TRBV10-3 with TRBJ1-1; TRBD1 matches 8 bases. Germline V gives CDR1 ENHRY, CDR2 SYGVKD. The length of the CDR3 is 14 residues. Trimming cost V 6 bases and J 6 bases; bases outside gene matches: 9. This chain's CDR3 is CAISTTGGSPEAFF. The DNA of the CDR3 is TGTGCCATCAGCACCACAGGGGGAAGCCCTGAAGCTTTCTTT.